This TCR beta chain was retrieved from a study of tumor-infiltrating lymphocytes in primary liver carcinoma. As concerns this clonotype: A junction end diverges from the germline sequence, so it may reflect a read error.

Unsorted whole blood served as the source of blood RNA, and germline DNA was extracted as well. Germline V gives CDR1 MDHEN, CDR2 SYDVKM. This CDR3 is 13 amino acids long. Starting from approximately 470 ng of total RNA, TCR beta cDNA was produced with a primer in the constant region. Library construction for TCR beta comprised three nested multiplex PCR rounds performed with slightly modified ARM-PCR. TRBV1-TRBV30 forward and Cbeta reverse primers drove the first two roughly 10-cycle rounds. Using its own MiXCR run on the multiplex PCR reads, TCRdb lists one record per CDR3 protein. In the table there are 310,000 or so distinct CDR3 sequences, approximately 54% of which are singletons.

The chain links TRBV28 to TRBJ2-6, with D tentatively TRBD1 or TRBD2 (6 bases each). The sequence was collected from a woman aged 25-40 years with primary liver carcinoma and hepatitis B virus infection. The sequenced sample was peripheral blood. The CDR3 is CATGGSGASVLTF. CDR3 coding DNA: TGTGCCACCGGGGGCTCTGGGGCCAGCGTCCTGACTTTC.